The 21 T cell receptor beta chains below all came from one sample that was sequenced in a study of neurological immune-mediated disorders. TCRdb ran MiXCR on the 5' RACE reads and lists one entry per CDR3 protein. This sample carries 25,000 to 30,000 distinct CDR3 sequences, roughly 23% of them seen once, and the ten largest clones take 25% to 30%. The specimen sequenced was CD4+ T cells from blood. Receptor source: a man aged 45-60 years with HTLV-1-associated myelopathy (HAM/TSP).

This clonotype was observed many times. This chain links TRBV24-1 with TRBJ2-5; 7 positions match TRBD2. Trimming removed 3 bases from V and 3 bases from J; junction bases left unmatched: 6. CDR1 is KGHDR and CDR2 is SFDVKD in the germline V gene. The CDR3 runs to 15 residues. In nucleotides, the CDR3 is TGTGCCACCAGTGATCCCGGGGACTACAAAGAGACCCAGTACTTC. It translates to CATSDPGDYKETQYF.

J is TRBJ2-5 and V is TRBV20-1; no definite D call. CDR1 is DFQATT, CDR2 SNEGSKA, per germline (reference sequence). The ends were cut back, 0 bases at V and 2 bases at J, with 22 bases in the middle. This CDR3 has 18 residues. This CDR3 reads CSARDGGSNQPQQETQYF. As DNA, the CDR3 is TGCAGTGCTAGAGATGGTGGTAGCAATCAGCCCCAGCAAGAGACCCAGTACTTC.

In its sample, this clonotype was seen many times. V gene TRBV6-1 combines with J gene TRBJ1-6; D ambiguous. Germline lookup yields CDR1 MNHNS and CDR2 SASEGT. The ends were cut back, 6 bases at V and 0 bases at J, with 12 bases in the middle. The CDR3 is 16 amino acids. CDR3 protein: CASRADYSSYNSPLHF. DNA for the CDR3: TGTGCCAGCAGGGCAGATTATAGCTCCTATAATTCACCCCTCCACTTT.

This chain connects TRBV11-3 to TRBJ2-7, with TRBD1 identical over 8 bases. Germline-derived CDR1 and CDR2 are SGHNT and YENEEA. After removal of 4 bases from V and 3 bases from J, the junction contained 2 bases not matched to a gene. The CDR3 is 13 amino acids. As DNA, the CDR3 is TGTGCCAGCAGCTCAGGGGGCCTCTACGAGCAGTACTTC. This translates into CASSSGGLYEQYF.

At least ten counts were recorded for this clonotype. This sequence joins TRBV3-1 and TRBJ1-2; 8 nucleotides align to TRBD1. The CDR3 spans 20 residues. Looked up from germline, CDR1 is LGHDT and CDR2 is YNNKEL (reference sequence). Trimming cost V 4 bases and J 0 bases; bases outside gene matches: 19. The CDR3 here is CASSLIAGTGASLANYGYTF. Written as DNA, the CDR3 is TGTGCCAGCAGCCTAATTGCCGGGACAGGAGCATCTTTAGCTAACTATGGCTACACCTTC.

This clonotype was observed many times. The chain recombines TRBV5-6 with TRBJ2-1, with D possibly being TRBD2 (5 bases). V lost 2 bases and J 9 bases, leaving 15 bases between the germline ends. This CDR3 has 14 residues. CDR1 SGHDT and CDR2 YYEEEE come from the germline V gene. CDR3 residues: CASSFGRGSGEQFF. In DNA, the CDR3 is TGTGCCAGCAGCTTTGGTAGAGGGTCCGGTGAGCAGTTCTTC.

This clonotype came up many times. The chain joins TRBV18 to TRBJ1-1; 7 bases match TRBD1. Germline CDR1 KGHSH, CDR2 LQKENI. With 2 bases clipped from V and 0 bases from J, the junction kept 6 bases outside the gene matches. The CDR3 sequence is 16 residues long. In DNA form, the CDR3 reads TGTGCCAGCTCACCAGCCAGGGGGTCCATGAACACTGAAGCTTTCTTT. Translating gives CASSPARGSMNTEAFF.

This clonotype came up many times. The chain carries TRBV20-1 and TRBJ1-5; D gene unclear. Between the trimmed V and J ends, which lost 3 bases and 0 bases, there was a span of 9 bases. CDR3 size: 14 residues. Looked up from germline, CDR1 is DFQATT and CDR2 is SNEGSKA (reference sequence). The CDR3 bases are TGCAGTGCTAGTGGCTCGAATAGCAATCAGCCCCAGCATTTT. Translated: CSASGSNSNQPQHF.

This chain links TRBV11-2 with TRBJ2-7; the D gene is possibly TRBD2 (5 bases). V shed 9 bases and J shed 3 bases, with 15 bases lying between them. Germline V gene lookup returns CDR1 SGHAT and CDR2 FQNNGV. The CDR3 contains 13 residues. CDR3 nucleotides: TGTGCCAGTATCTTTACGAGGGACTACGAGCAGTACTTC. This codes for CASIFTRDYEQYF.

This clonotype was observed at least ten times. This chain links TRBV10-3 with TRBJ2-7; possibly TRBD2 for D (6 bases). The CDR3 extends over 13 amino acids. Looked up from germline, CDR1 is ENHRY and CDR2 is SYGVKD. The germline V and J ends were trimmed by 6 bases and 6 bases, with 15 bases remaining between them. The CDR3 spells CAIREGTRAEQYF. The CDR3 DNA reads as TGTGCCATCAGGGAGGGGACTCGGGCCGAGCAGTACTTC.

The sample holds many counts of this clonotype. The chain couples TRBV5-6 to TRBJ1-5; tentatively, D is TRBD1 (6 bases). CDR3 size: 14 residues. Germline loops: CDR1 SGHDT, CDR2 YYEEEE. V dropped 4 bases and J dropped 5 bases, with 13 bases sitting between them. DNA of the CDR3: TGTGCCAGCAGCCTTCGACAGGCCTATCAGCCCCAGCATTTT. Translating gives CASSLRQAYQPQHF.

This clonotype was recorded at least ten times. This chain links TRBV5-1 with TRBJ1-2; 7 bases are a match to TRBD1. CDR1 SGHRS and CDR2 YFSETQ come from the germline V gene. The CDR3 sequence is 14 residues long. J was trimmed by 4 bases and V by 4 bases; bases with no gene match: 7. Here the CDR3 reads CASSSGDSIYGYTF. The CDR3 nucleotides are TGCGCCAGCAGCAGCGGGGACAGCATCTATGGCTACACCTTC.

The rearrangement links TRBV5-1 to TRBJ1-4, with D tentatively TRBD1 (5 bases). Trimming removed 4 bases from V and 5 bases from J, with 18 bases in between. Germline CDR1 is SGHRS and CDR2 is YFSETQ. The CDR3 length is 16 residues. CDR3 region: CASSPGGGDRNEKLFF. For the CDR3, the DNA is TGCGCCAGCAGCCCGGGGGGAGGAGACCGGAATGAAAAACTGTTTTTT.

Many counts were recorded for this clonotype. The gene calls are TRBV7-6 and TRBJ1-1, with D perhaps matching TRBD1 (6 bases). The CDR3 length is 14 residues. V shed 3 bases and J shed 1 base, with 9 bases lying between them. Germline CDR1 is SGHVS and CDR2 is FNYEAQ. The CDR3 nucleotides read TGTGCCAGCAGCTTGGGACACCAGAACACTGAAGCTTTCTTT. Protein sequence: CASSLGHQNTEAFF.

Ten or more counts support this clonotype. The chain combines TRBV24-1 with TRBJ2-2; maybe TRBD2 (5 bases). The V end lost 4 bases, the J end lost 5 bases, and 16 bases lay between the germline ends. The CDR3 runs 16 residues. Germline CDR1 is KGHDR and CDR2 is SFDVKD. The CDR3 is CATSDVAPRGTGELFF. The CDR3 coding sequence is TGTGCCACCAGTGACGTCGCCCCCCGAGGGACCGGGGAGCTGTTTTTT.

This clonotype was recorded at least ten times. The chain is built from TRBV5-1 and TRBJ2-7; possibly TRBD1 for D (6 bases). Germline V gene sequence: CDR1 SGHRS, CDR2 YFSETQ. The CDR3 runs to 17 residues. Trimming took 6 bases from V and 4 from J, leaving 26 bases between them. The chain's CDR3 is CASTRAWMGAVSYEQYF. The CDR3 coding sequence is TGCGCCAGCACCAGAGCTTGGATGGGGGCAGTTTCGTACGAGCAGTACTTC.

This clonotype was counted many times. The V call is TRBV27, the J call TRBJ2-7, with D perhaps matching TRBD2 (6 bases). CDR3 length: 14 amino acids. The V and J ends lost 6 bases and 9 bases respectively, with 21 bases between them. CDR1 is MNHEY and CDR2 is SMNVEV in the germline V gene (reference sequence). The CDR3 loop is CASSIPGLSKRQYF. Here the CDR3 DNA reads TGTGCCAGCAGCATCCCGGGACTTAGTAAACGGCAGTACTTC.

This clonotype was seen ten or more times. The rearrangement joins TRBV29-1 to TRBJ1-1, with D possibly being TRBD1 (5 bases). Germline CDR1 and CDR2: SQVTM and ANQGSEA. V shed 3 bases and J shed 1 base, with 12 bases lying between them. The CDR3 totals 14 residues. CDR3 amino acids: CSVDRRDSNTEAFF. The CDR3 bases are TGCAGCGTTGATCGGAGGGACTCGAACACTGAAGCTTTCTTT.

This clonotype was found many times. The chain has TRBV5-5 and TRBJ2-5; a possible D gene is TRBD2 (6 bases). This CDR3 is built from 14 residues. Trimming pared 0 bases from V and 5 bases from J, leaving 11 bases between. CDR1 SGHKS and CDR2 YYEKEE come from the germline V gene (reference sequence). CDR3 sequence reads: CASSLGGLAETQYF. CDR3 DNA: TGTGCCAGCAGCTTGGGGGGACTGGCGGAGACCCAGTACTTC. The full variable domain, in which reference TRBV5-5 and TRBJ2-5 provide the parts outside the CDR3, is DAGVTQSPTHLIKTRGQQVTLRCSPISGHKSVSWYQQVLGQGPQFIFQYYEKEERGRGNFPDRFSARQFPNYSSELNVNALLLGDSALYLCASSLGGLAETQYFGPGTRLLVL.

There are many counts of this clonotype. V gene TRBV5-6 combines with J gene TRBJ1-4; D unclear. The CDR3 sequence is 16 residues long. Germline V gene sequence: CDR1 SGHDT, CDR2 YYEEEE. Trimming removed 3 bases at V and 1 base at J, with 13 bases between. CDR3: CASSSNRRRTNEKLFF. CDR3 DNA sequence: TGTGCCAGCAGCTCCAATAGACGGCGAACTAATGAAAAACTGTTTTTT.

This clonotype has at least ten counts. The rearrangement uses TRBV10-2 and TRBJ2-5; TRBD2 aligns across 9 bases. In germline, CDR1 is WSHSY, CDR2 SAAADI. V lost 3 bases, J lost 7 bases, and 9 bases stayed unmatched. The CDR3 runs 15 residues. The CDR3 loop is CASSDARGGRATQYF. The CDR3 DNA sequence: TGCGCCAGCAGTGACGCGCGGGGGGGCCGTGCGACCCAGTACTTC.